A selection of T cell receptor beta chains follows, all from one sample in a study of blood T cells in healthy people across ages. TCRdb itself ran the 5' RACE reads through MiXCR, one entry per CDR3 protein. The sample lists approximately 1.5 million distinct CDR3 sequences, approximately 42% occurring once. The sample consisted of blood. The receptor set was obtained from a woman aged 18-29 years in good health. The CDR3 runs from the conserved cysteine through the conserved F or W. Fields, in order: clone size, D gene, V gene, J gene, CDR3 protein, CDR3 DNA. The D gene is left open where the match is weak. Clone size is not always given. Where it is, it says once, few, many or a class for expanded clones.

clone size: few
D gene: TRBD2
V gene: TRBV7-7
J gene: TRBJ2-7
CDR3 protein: CASSLGSGTGYEQYF
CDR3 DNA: TGTGCTAGCAGCTTAGGGAGCGGGACTGGCTACGAGCAGTACTTC

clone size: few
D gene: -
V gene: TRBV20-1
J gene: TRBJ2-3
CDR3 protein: CSAPGLHTDTQYF
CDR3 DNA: TGCAGTGCCCCGGGACTGCACACAGATACGCAGTATTTT

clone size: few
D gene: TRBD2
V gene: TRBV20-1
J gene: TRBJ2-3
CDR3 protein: CSLVRGATDTQYF
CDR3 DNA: TGCAGCCTTGTGCGGGGGGCCACAGATACGCAGTATTTT

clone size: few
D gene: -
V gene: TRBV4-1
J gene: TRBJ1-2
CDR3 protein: CASSRGSSTNYGYTF
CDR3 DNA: TGCGCCAGCAGCCGCGGTTCCTCTACTAACTATGGCTACACCTTC

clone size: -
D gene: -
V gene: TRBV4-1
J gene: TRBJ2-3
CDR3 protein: CASSSGRGTLTDTQYF
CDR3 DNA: TGCGCCAGCAGCTCAGGACGCGGGACCCTCACAGATACGCAGTATTTT

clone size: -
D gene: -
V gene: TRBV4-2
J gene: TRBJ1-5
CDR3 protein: CASSPGTGINQPQHF
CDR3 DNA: TGTGCCAGCAGCCCGGGAACGGGAATCAATCAGCCCCAGCATTTT

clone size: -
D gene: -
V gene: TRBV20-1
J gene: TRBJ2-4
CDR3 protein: CSARVPGGQNIQYF
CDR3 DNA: TGCAGTGCTAGAGTGCCCGGGGGCCAAAACATTCAGTACTTC

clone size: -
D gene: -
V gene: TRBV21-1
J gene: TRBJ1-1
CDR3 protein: CASSGRQTPDTEAFF
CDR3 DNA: TGTGCCAGCAGCGGCCGACAGACCCCGGACACTGAAGCTTTCTTT

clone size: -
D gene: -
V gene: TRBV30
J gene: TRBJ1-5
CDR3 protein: CAWSQNMQPQHF
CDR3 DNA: TGTGCCTGGAGCCAGAATATGCAGCCCCAGCATTTT

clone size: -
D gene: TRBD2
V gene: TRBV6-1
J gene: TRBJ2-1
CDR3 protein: CASSEGLAGSLAYNEQFF
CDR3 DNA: TGTGCCAGCAGTGAGGGACTAGCGGGATCCCTAGCATACAATGAGCAGTTCTTC

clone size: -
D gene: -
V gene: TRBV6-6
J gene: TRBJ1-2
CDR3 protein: CASTRSAGGTYGYTF
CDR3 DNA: TGTGCCAGCACACGGTCGGCGGGGGGGACCTATGGCTACACCTTC

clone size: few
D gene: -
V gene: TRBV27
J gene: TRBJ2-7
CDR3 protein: CASSPYRAHNEQYF
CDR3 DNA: TGTGCCAGCAGCCCTTACAGGGCACACAACGAGCAGTACTTC

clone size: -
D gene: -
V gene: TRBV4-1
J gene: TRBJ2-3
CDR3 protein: CASSHTYGAVDTQYF
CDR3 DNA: TGCGCCAGCAGCCACACTTACGGGGCTGTCGATACGCAGTATTTT

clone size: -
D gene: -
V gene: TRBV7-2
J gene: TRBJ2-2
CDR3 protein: CASSHSSGTGELFF
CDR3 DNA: TGTGCCAGCAGCCACAGTTCCGGCACCGGGGAGCTGTTTTTT

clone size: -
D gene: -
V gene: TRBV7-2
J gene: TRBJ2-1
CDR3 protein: CASSHGRGSGEQFF
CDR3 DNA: TGTGCCAGCAGCCACGGGCGGGGCTCAGGAGAGCAGTTCTTC

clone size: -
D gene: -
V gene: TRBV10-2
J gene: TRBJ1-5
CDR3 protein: CASTPGHSLNQPQHF
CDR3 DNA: TGCGCCAGCACCCCGGGCCATTCCTTAAATCAGCCCCAGCATTTT

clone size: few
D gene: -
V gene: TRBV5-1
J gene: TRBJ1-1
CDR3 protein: CASSLGAGANTEAFF
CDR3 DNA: TGCGCCAGCAGCTTGGGTGCAGGGGCGAACACTGAAGCTTTCTTT

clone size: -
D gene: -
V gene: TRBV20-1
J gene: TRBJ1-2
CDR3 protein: CSARDRAAYGYTF
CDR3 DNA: TGCAGTGCTAGAGATCGAGCCGCCTATGGCTACACCTTC